The rows below give T cell receptor beta chains drawn from one sample of a study of metastatic and nonmetastatic thyroid tumors. TCRdb recomputed clones from the PCR reads via MiXCR. Of about 13,000 clones listed, around 25% are singletons. The source material was adjacent normal tissue. The receptors were gathered from a female donor with papillary thyroid cancer or a benign thyroid nodule (not recorded which). Some clones in this sample may be carry-over from other donors' samples. Both conserved end residues are part of each CDR3. D genes are given only for firm matches. Not every row has a clone size; where given, it reads once, few, many or a size class.

- | TRBJ2-3 | 13 | few | TRBV24-1 | TGTGCCAGCAGTTATCTTCTAGGAGATACGCAGTATTTT | CASSYLLGDTQYF
TRBD1 | TRBJ1-5 | 17 | many | TRBV4-1 | TGCGCCAGCAGCCCGGGACAGGGGGTTTATAGCAATCAGCCCCAGCATTTT | CASSPGQGVYSNQPQHF
- | TRBJ1-2 | 12 | medium-sized | TRBV6-1 | TGTGCCAGCAGAACACAGGACGTCGGCTACACCTTC | CASRTQDVGYTF
- | TRBJ2-1 | 15 | medium-sized | TRBV7-2 | TGTGCCAGCAGCTTAGAGGTGATTCCCTACAATGAGCAGTTCTTC | CASSLEVIPYNEQFF
- | TRBJ2-1 | 15 | - | TRBV6-6 | TGTGCCAGCAGTTACCCCGGGACCAGCTACAATGAGCAGTTCTTC | CASSYPGTSYNEQFF
TRBD1 | TRBJ1-2 | 15 | - | TRBV12-3/TRBV12-4 | TGTGCCACTACCGAGGGACAGCCTGGTAACTATGGCTACACCTTC | CATTEGQPGNYGYTF
- | TRBJ1-1 | 11 | few | TRBV20-1 | TGCAGTGCCCTCAGCGACACTGAAGCTTTCTTT | CSALSDTEAFF
- | TRBJ2-7 | 12 | many | TRBV4-1 | TGCGCCAGCAGCCAAGACTCCTACGAGCAGTACTTC | CASSQDSYEQYF
- | TRBJ2-1 | 18 | few | TRBV6-6 | TGTGCCAGCAGTTACTCCCGCGAGCGGGCTGGAGGGTGGGATGAGCAGTTCTTC | CASSYSRERAGGWDEQFF
TRBD2 | TRBJ2-7 | 17 | many | TRBV7-7 | TGTGCTAGCAGTACTCCCGGGGGGGTGGATATAGGCTACGAGCAGTACTTC | CASSTPGGVDIGYEQYF
- | TRBJ1-2 | 16 | - | TRBV6-2/TRBV6-3 | TGTGACATCAGTCCTTACCTGATGGGGGGAAACTATGGCTACACCTTC | CDISPYLMGGNYGYTF
TRBD1 | TRBJ1-3 | 14 | many | TRBV7-9 | TGTGCCAGCAAATCAGACAGGGACGGAAACACCATATATTTT | CASKSDRDGNTIYF
TRBD2 | TRBJ2-1 | 15 | large | TRBV12-3/TRBV12-4 | TGTGCCAGCAGTTTGGCGGGAGGTCTAAACAATGAGCAGTTCTTC | CASSLAGGLNNEQFF
- | TRBJ1-2 | 12 | - | TRBV20-1 | TGCGGCGCCCACTCGGATAACTATGGCTACACCTTC | CGAHSDNYGYTF
- | TRBJ1-5 | 14 | - | TRBV6-1 | TGTGCCAGCTCGCCTTACGGGGACCATCAGCCCCAGCATTTT | CASSPYGDHQPQHF
- | TRBJ1-1 | 15 | many | TRBV5-5 | TGTGCCAGCAGCTTATTAACGGGACTGAACACTGAAGCTTTCTTT | CASSLLTGLNTEAFF
TRBD2 | TRBJ2-3 | 18 | medium-sized | TRBV24-1 | TGTGCCACCAGTGACCCGGGACTAGCGGGAGTTAACACAGATACGCAGTATTTT | CATSDPGLAGVNTDTQYF
TRBD2 | TRBJ2-3 | 17 | many | TRBV4-1 | TGCGCCAGCAGCCGCCCTGGAGGTAGCGGGAGCACAGATACGCAGTATTTT | CASSRPGGSGSTDTQYF
TRBD1 | TRBJ1-6 | 15 | few | TRBV12-3/TRBV12-4 | TGTGCCAGCAGTTTCCGTGCACAGGGGTTATCACCCCCCCACTTT | CASSFRAQGLSPPHF
- | TRBJ2-6 | 16 | - | TRBV20-1 | TGCAGTGCTAGAGAGAGAGGGGTACCTGGGGCCAACGTCCTGACTTTC | CSARERGVPGANVLTF
- | TRBJ1-6 | 14 | medium-sized | TRBV27 | TGTGCCAGCAGTTGGATGGCAGGTTTTTCACCCCTCCACTTT | CASSWMAGFSPLHF
TRBD2 | TRBJ2-7 | 14 | medium-sized | TRBV2 | TGTGCCAGCAGTGATTTAGGGACTAGCAACGAGCAGTACTTC | CASSDLGTSNEQYF